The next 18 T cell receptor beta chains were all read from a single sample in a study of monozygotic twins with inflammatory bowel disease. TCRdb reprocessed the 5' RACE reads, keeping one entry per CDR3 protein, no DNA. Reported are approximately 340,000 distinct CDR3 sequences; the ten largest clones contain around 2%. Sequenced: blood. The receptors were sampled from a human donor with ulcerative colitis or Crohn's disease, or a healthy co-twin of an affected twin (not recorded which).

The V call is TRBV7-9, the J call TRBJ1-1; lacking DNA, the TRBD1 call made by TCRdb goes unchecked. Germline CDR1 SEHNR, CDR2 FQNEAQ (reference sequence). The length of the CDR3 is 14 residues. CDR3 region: CASSLGTGLAEAFF.

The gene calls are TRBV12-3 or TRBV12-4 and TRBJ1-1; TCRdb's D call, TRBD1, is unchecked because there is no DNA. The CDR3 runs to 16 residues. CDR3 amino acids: CASSSRQAVGNTEAFF.

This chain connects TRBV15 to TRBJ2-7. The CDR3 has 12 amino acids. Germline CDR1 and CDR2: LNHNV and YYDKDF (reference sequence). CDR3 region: CATSSSRSEQYF.

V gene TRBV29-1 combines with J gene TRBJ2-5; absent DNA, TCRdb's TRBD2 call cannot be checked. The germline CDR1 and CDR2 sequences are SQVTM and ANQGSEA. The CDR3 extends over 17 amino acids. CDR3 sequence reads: CSVEGGFGSLISETQYF. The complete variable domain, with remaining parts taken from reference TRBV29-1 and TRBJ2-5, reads SAVISQKPSRDICQRGTSLTIQCQVDSQVTMMFWYRQQPGQSLTLIATANQGSEATYESGFVIDKFPISRPNLTFSTLTVSNMSPEDSSIYLCSVEGGFGSLISETQYFGPGTRLLVL.

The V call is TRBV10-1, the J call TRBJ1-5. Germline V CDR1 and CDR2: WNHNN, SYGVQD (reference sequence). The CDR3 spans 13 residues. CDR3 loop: CASSEGVNQPQHF.

The CDR3 sequence is CASSSYRGRLVEKLFF. The rearrangement links TRBV28 to TRBJ1-4; TCRdb names TRBD1, which stays unverified in the absence of DNA. The CDR3 runs to 16 residues. CDR1 is MDHEN, CDR2 SYDVKM, per germline.

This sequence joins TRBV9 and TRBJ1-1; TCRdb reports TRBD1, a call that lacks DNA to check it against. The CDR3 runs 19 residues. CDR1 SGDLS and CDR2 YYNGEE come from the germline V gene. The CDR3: CASSVDPRDRVNPNTEAFF.

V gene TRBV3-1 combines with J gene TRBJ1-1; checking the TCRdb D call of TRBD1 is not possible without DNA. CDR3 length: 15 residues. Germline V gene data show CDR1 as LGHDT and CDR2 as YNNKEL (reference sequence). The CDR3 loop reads CAGSPSGTLSSEAFF.

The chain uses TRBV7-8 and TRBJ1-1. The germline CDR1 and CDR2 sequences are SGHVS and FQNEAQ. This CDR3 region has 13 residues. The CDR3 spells CASSLTGTKEAFF.

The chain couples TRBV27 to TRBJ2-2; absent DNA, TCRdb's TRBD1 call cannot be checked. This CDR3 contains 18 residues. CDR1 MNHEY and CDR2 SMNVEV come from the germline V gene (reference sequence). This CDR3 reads CASSHKTPGQSNTGELFF.

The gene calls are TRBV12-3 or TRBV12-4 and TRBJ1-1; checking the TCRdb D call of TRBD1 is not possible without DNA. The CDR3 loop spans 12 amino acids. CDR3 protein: CASTLRGGEAFF.

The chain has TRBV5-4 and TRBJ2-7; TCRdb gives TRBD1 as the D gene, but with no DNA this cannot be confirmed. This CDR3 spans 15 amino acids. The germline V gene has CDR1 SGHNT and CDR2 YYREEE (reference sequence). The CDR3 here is CASSLRGQGIYEQYF.

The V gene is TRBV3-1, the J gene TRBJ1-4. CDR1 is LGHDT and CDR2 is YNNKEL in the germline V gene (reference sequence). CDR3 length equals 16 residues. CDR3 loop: CASSPSFAIQKGKLFF. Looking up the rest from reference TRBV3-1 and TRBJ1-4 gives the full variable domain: DTAVSQTPKYLVTQMGNDKSIKCEQNLGHDTMYWYKQDSKKFLKIMFSYNNKELIINETVPNRFSPKSPDKAHLNLHINSLELGDSAVYFCASSPSFAIQKGKLFFGSGTQLSVL.

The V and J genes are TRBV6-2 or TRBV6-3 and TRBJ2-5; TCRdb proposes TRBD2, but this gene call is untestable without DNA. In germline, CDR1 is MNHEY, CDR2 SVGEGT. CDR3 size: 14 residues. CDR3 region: CASQGYNAKETQYF.

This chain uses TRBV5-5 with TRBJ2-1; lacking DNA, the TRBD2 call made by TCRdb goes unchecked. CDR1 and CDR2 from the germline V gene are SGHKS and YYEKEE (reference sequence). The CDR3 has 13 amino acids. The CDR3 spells CASSVRRDNEQFF.

The CDR3 region is CASSYPRTSGSGNEQFF. The chain combines TRBV5-4 with TRBJ2-1; the D gene TCRdb calls, TRBD2, cannot be checked with no DNA. Germline loops: CDR1 SGHNT, CDR2 YYREEE (reference sequence). The CDR3 sequence is 17 residues long.

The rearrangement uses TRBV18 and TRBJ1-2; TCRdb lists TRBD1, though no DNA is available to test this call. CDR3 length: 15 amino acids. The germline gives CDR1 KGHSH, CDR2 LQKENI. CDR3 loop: CASSPGQGQFYGYTF.

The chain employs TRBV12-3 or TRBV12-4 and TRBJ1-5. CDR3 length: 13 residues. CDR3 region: CASSLSSGQPQHF.